This TCR beta chain was observed in a study of blood T cell repertoires in COVID-19. Produced via immunoSEQ multiplex PCR; TCRdb's table is partial and in-frame only. The sample has about 210,000 clones; 70% to 90% are singletons. This CDR3 comprises 14 residues. CDR1 and CDR2 (germline): SGHTA, FQGNSA. J was trimmed by 8 bases and V by 4 bases; bases with no gene match: 9. A Seattle source enrolled patients during active infection and followed them longitudinally. This TCR derives from a man in his 60s with COVID-19, enrolled during active disease. The specimen sequenced was peripheral blood. V and J are TRBV7-2 and TRBJ1-2; 8 nucleotides agree with TRBD1. In DNA form, the CDR3 reads TGTGCCAGCAGCTCCCGGACAGGGAGTAGAGGCTACACCTTC. As protein: CASSSRTGSRGYTF.